One sample yielded the 6 T cell receptor beta chains listed below, sequenced in a study of blood T cell repertoires in COVID-19. Sequencing used immunoSEQ multiplex PCR; TCRdb keeps in-frame clones, though not all of them. The profile shows approximately 140,000 clones, 75% to 90% of them singletons. The sample comprised PBMCs or T cells enriched from blood (not recorded which). Every receptor here comes from a woman aged 50 to 60 who had recovered from COVID-19.

V is TRBV20-1 and J is TRBJ1-1, with TRBD1 as a possible D gene (6 bases). Germline V CDR1 and CDR2: DFQATT, SNEGSKA (reference sequence). The CDR3 is made up of 11 amino acids. Trimming removed 3 bases from V and 11 bases from J, with 13 bases in between. The CDR3 protein is CSARGWTEAFF. As DNA, the CDR3 is TGCAGTGCTAGGGGGTGGACAGAGGCTTTCTTT.

The chain combines TRBV19 with TRBJ1-2; 10 bases match TRBD1. Germline CDR1 and CDR2: LNHDA and SQIVND (reference sequence). Unmatched junction bases numbered 9, after V lost 8 bases and J lost 9 bases. The CDR3 has 13 amino acids. The CDR3 DNA is TGTGCCAGTGTAGGACAGGGGGTACCGCGCTACACCTTC. Its translation: CASVGQGVPRYTF.

The CDR3: CASSVGASEETQYF. The CDR3 region has the DNA TGTGCCAGCAGCGTAGGCGCTAGCGAAGAGACCCAGTACTTC. V gene TRBV9 combines with J gene TRBJ2-5, with D maybe TRBD2 (6 bases). Germline-derived CDR1 and CDR2 are SGDLS and YYNGEE. With 0 bases removed from V and 3 bases from J, the gap between germline ends came to 9 bases. There are 14 residues in the CDR3.

The rearrangement uses TRBV30 and TRBJ1-6; weak D call: TRBD1 (6 bases). Germline CDR1 reads GTSNPN; CDR2 reads SVGIG (reference sequence). The CDR3 is made up of 14 amino acids. V shed 3 bases and J shed 7 bases, with 13 bases lying between them. This CDR3 reads CAWRWGGPNSPLHF. CDR3 coding DNA: TGTGCCTGGAGGTGGGGGGGGCCCAATTCACCCCTCCACTTT.

The chain recombines TRBV7-9 with TRBJ2-2; TRBD1 matches at 9 bases. CDR1 is SEHNR and CDR2 is FQNEAQ in the germline V gene (reference sequence). V dropped 1 base and J dropped 4; count of bases not matched to a gene: 4. This CDR3 is 16 amino acids long. The CDR3 bases are TGTGCCAGCAGCTTAGTGACAGGGGGGAGCACCGGGGAGCTGTTTTTT. Translated, it gives CASSLVTGGSTGELFF.

The chain combines TRBV5-1 with TRBJ2-5; TRBD2 is a possible D gene (7 bases). CDR1 SGHRS and CDR2 YFSETQ come from the germline V gene. Trimming removed 7 bases from V and 10 bases from J, with 17 bases in between. CDR3 size: 12 residues. In nucleotides, the CDR3 is TGCGCCAGCGGGGGGGACATTGGTGACCAGTACTTC. It is translated as CASGGDIGDQYF.